This T cell receptor beta chain came from a study of shared clonotypes between healthy human individuals. Whole-study context: Ranging from 18 to 49 in age, donors were two women and a few men. Overall study results and limits: Clonotype sharing among the donors was expected to vary with sequencing depth.

The replicate PCRs on unsorted PBMC were given about 300 ng DNA, which is about 27,000 T cell genomes. TCRdb keeps only in-frame clones here, not all; method: immunoSEQ multiplex PCR. The sample contains about 470,000 clones, around 79% of which appear only once. Comments on this clone: Its antigen remains unidentified.

The sequence was obtained from a woman aged 40 to 50 in good health. Some clones in this sample may be carry-over from other donors' samples. Material: PBMCs.

The DNA of the CDR3 is TGTGCCTGGAGTGTACGAGCTCTGCTTCATGGCTACACCTTC. Amino acids: CAWSVRALLHGYTF. The chain carries TRBV30 and TRBJ1-2; D remains ambiguous. The ends were cut back, 0 bases at V and 6 bases at J, with 14 bases in the middle. Germline CDR1 GTSNPN, CDR2 SVGIG (reference sequence). This CDR3 comprises 14 residues. Full variable domain (remainder filled in from reference TRBV30 and TRBJ1-2): SQTIHQWPATLVQPVGSPLSLECTVEGTSNPNLYWYRQAAGRGLQLLFYSVGIGQISSEVPQNLSASRPQDRQFILSSKKLLLSDSGFYLCAWSVRALLHGYTFGSGTRLTVV.